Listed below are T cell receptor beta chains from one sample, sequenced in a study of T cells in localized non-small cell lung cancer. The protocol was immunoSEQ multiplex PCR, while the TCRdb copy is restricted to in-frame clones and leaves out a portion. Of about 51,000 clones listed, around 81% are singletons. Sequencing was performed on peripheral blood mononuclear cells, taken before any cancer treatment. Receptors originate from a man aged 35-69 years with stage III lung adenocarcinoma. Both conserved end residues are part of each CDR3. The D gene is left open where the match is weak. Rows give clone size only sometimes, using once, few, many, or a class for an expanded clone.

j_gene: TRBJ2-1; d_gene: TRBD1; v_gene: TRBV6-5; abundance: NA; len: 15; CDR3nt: TGTGCCAGCAGTGCCACGGGACAGTCTTACAATGAGCAGTTCTTC; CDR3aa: CASSATGQSYNEQFF
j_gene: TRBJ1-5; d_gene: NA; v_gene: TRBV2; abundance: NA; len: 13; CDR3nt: TGTGCCAGCAAGTCGAATGTGAATCAGCCCCAGCATTTT; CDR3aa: CASKSNVNQPQHF
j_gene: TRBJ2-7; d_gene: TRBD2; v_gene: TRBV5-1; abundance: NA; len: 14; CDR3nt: TGCGCCAGCAGCTTGGGGCGGGGGGGCTACGAGCAGTACTTC; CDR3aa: CASSLGRGGYEQYF
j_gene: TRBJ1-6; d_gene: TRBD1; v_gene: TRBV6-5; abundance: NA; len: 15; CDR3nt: TGTGCCAGCAGCTTGACAGGGGACGAAAATTCACCCCTCCACTTT; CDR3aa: CASSLTGDENSPLHF
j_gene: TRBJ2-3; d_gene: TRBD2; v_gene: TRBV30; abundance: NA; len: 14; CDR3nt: TGTGCCTGGCGGACTAGCGGGGGCTCAGATACGCAGTATTTT; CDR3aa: CAWRTSGGSDTQYF
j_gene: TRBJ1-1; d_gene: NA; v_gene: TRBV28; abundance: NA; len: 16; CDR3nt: TGTGCCAGCAGCCTAGCCCGGGGGTTCGTGGCCACTGAAGCTTTCTTT; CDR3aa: CASSLARGFVATEAFF
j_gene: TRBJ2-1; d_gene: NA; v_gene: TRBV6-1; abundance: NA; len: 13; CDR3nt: TGTGCCAGCAGTGACCGGGGGGCGCTTGAGCAGTTCTTC; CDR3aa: CASSDRGALEQFF
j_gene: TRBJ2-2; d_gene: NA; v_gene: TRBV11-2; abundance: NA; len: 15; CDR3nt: TGTGCCAGCAGTGAGGACGGGATTCACACCGGGGAGCTGTTTTTT; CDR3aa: CASSEDGIHTGELFF
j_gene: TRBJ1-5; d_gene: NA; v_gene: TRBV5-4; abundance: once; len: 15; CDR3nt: TGTGCCAGCAGCGTGCGACCCAAGGATGGTGGGCCCCAGCATTTT; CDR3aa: CASSVRPKDGGPQHF
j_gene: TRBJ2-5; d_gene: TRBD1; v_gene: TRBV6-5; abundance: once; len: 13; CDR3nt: TGTGCCAGCAGTTTGGACAGGGCCGAGACCCAGTACTTC; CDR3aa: CASSLDRAETQYF
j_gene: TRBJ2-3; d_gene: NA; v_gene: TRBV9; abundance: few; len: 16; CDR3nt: TGTGCCAGCAGCGTAGAGGGGTCCCAGAGCACAGATACGCAGTATTTT; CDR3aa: CASSVEGSQSTDTQYF
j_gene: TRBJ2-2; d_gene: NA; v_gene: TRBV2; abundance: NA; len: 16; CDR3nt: TGTGCCAGCAGTGAAGCTAGCGGTTACGGCACCGGGGAGCTGTTTTTT; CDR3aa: CASSEASGYGTGELFF
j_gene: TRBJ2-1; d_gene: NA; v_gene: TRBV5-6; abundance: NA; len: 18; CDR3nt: TGTGCCAGCAGCTTGGATGCCTTGGGACGGTACTCCTACAATGAGCAGTTCTTC; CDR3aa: CASSLDALGRYSYNEQFF
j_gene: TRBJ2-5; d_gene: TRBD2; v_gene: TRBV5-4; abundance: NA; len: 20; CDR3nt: TGTGCCAGCAGCTTGGCCACACGTGGCACCAGCGGGGGGGCCAGAGAGACCCAGTACTTC; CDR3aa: CASSLATRGTSGGARETQYF
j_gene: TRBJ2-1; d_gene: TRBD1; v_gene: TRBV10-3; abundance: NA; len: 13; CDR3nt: TGTGCCATAAGGGACAGGGAATCGAATGAGCAGTTCTTC; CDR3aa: CAIRDRESNEQFF
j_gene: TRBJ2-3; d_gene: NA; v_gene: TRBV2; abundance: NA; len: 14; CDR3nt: TGTGCCAGCAGATGGGGGCGGGGCACAGATACGCAGTATTTT; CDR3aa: CASRWGRGTDTQYF
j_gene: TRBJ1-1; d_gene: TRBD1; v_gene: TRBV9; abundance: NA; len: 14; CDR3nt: TGTGCCAGCAGCGTCGGGGACAGTGACACTGAAGCTTTCTTT; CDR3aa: CASSVGDSDTEAFF
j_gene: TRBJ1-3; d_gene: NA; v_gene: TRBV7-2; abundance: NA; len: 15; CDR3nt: TGTGCCAGCAGCTTAGGGGGCCCGAGAGGAAACACCATATATTTT; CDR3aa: CASSLGGPRGNTIYF
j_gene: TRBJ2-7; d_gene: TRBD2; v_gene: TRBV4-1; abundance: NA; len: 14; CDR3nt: TGCGCCAGCAGCCAGGGTAGCGGGGGATACGAGCAGTACTTC; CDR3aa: CASSQGSGGYEQYF
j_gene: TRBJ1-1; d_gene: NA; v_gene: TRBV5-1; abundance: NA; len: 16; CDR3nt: TGCGCCAGCAGCTTGGTGTCTGGGACATTCAACACTGAAGCTTTCTTT; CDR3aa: CASSLVSGTFNTEAFF
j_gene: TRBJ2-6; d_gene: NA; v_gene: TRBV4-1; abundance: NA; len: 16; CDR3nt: TGCGCCAGCAGCCGCGGAGACATCTCTGGGGCCAACGTCCTGACTTTC; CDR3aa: CASSRGDISGANVLTF
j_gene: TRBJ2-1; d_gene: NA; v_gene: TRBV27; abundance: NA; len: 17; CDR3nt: TGTGCCAGCAGTTTAAGGGCAGGAGGGGGAATTTACAATGAGCAGTTCTTC; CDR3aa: CASSLRAGGGIYNEQFF
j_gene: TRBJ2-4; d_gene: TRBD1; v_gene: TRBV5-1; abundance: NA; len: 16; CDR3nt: TGCGCCAGCAGCTTGGAGGGCAGGGGGCTCAAAAACATTCAGTACTTC; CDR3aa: CASSLEGRGLKNIQYF
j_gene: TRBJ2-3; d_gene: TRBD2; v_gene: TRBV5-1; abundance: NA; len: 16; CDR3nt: TGCGCCAGCAGCTACTTGACTAGCGGGGGCACAGATACGCAGTATTTT; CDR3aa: CASSYLTSGGTDTQYF
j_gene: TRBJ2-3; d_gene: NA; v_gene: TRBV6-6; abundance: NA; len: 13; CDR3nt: TGTGCCATCGGGGACCACGCGAGAGATACGCAGTATTTT; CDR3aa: CAIGDHARDTQYF
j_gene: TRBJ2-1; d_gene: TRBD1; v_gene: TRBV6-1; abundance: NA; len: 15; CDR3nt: TGTGCCAGCAGGGAAGACAGGGGAGCCTACAATGAGCAGTTCTTC; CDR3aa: CASREDRGAYNEQFF
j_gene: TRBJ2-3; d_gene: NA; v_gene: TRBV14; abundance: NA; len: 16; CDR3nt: TGTGCCAGCAGCCAAGGGAGGGGTTCGGGCACAGATACGCAGTATTTT; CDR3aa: CASSQGRGSGTDTQYF
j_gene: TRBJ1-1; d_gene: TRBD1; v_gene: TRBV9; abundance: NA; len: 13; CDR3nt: TGTGCCAGCGGGGGACAGCCGAACACTGAAGCTTTCTTT; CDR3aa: CASGGQPNTEAFF
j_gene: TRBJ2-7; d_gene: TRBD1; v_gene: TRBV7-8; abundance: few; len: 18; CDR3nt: TGTGCCAGCAGCTCCCCGGGACAGGGGGCGTTCTCGACCTACGAGCAGTACTTC; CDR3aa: CASSSPGQGAFSTYEQYF
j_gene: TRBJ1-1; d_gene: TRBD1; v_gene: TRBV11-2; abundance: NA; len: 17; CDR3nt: TGTGCCAGCAGCCCGAGGTTACAGGGGCGCCCGAACACTGAAGCTTTCTTT; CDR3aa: CASSPRLQGRPNTEAFF
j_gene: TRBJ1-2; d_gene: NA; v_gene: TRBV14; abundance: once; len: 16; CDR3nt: TGTGCCAGCAGCCAAGGTCCCCACCCACGGAACTATGGCTACACCTTC; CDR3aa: CASSQGPHPRNYGYTF
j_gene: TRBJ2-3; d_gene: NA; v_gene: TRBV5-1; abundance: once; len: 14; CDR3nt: TGCGCCAGCAGCTTGCGGGGTGGGACAGATACGCAGTATTTT; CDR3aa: CASSLRGGTDTQYF
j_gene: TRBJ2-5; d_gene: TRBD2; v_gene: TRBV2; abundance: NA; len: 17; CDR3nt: TGTGCCAGCAGCGCTACTACTAGCGGGGGGCGGCAAGAGACCCAGTACTTC; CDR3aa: CASSATTSGGRQETQYF
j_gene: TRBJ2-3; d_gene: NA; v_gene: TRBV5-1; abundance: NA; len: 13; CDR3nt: TGCGCCACCAAGATCTCCAGCACAGATACGCAGTATTTT; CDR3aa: CATKISSTDTQYF
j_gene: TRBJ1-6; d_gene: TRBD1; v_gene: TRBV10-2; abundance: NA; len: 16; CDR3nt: TGCGCCAGCAGTGACCCCGGGACAGGGGTGGATTCACCCCTCCACTTT; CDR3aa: CASSDPGTGVDSPLHF
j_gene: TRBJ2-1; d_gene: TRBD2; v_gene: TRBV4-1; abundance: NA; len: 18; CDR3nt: TGCGCCAGCAGCCAAGGATCCAGCGGGGGGGCCTGGTACAATGAGCAGTTCTTC; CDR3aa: CASSQGSSGGAWYNEQFF
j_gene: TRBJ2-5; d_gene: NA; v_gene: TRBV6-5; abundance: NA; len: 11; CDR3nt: TGTGCCAGCAGTTACCTCCTAGTCGAGTACTTC; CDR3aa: CASSYLLVEYF
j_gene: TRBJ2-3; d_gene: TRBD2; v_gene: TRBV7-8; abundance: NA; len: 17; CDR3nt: TGTGCCAGCAGCCCAGTCTCTAGCGGGGGGCCTGTAGATACGCAGTATTTT; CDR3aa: CASSPVSSGGPVDTQYF
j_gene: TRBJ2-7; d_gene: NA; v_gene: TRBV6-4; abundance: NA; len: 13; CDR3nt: TGTGCCAGCAGAAGGGGACGTGGGAACGAGCAGTACTTC; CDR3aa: CASRRGRGNEQYF
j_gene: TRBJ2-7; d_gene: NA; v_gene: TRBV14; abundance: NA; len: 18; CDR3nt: TGTGCCAGCAGCCCCGGACACGGAAGGGGCACCAGTTCCTACGAGCAGTACTTC; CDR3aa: CASSPGHGRGTSSYEQYF
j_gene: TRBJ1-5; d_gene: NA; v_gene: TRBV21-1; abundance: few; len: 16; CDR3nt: TGTGCCAGCAGCAAGACAGGGTGGGTGGGCAATCAGCCCCAGCATTTT; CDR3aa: CASSKTGWVGNQPQHF
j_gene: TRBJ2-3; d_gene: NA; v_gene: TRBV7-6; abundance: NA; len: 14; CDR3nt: TGTGCCAGCAGCCAGGGATATTTGACAGATACGCAGTATTTT; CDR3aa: CASSQGYLTDTQYF
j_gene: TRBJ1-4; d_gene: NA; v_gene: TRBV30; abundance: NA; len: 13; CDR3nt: TGTGCCTGGAGTGGGGACGGTAATGAAAAACTGTTTTTT; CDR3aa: CAWSGDGNEKLFF
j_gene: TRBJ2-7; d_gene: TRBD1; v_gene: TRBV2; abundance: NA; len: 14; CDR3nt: TGTGCCAGCAGAGGGACAGTGACTAACTACGAGCAGTACTTC; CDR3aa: CASRGTVTNYEQYF
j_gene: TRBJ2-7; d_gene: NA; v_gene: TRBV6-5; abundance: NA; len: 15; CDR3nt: TGTGCCAGCAGTTACGCCGACGGTTTCTCCTACGAGCAGTACTTC; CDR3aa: CASSYADGFSYEQYF
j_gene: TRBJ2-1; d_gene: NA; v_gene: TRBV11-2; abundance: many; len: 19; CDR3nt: TGTGCCAGCAGCTCCCCAAGGGGTCAGGGCTATCGACTTTACAATGAGCAGTTCTTC; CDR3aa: CASSSPRGQGYRLYNEQFF